The clone carrying this TCR beta chain was picked up a small number of times. Antigen specificity is unknown. An end of the junction differs from the germline gene, which may be a read error. This sample stems from a study of molecular identifiers for immune sequencing clone quantification. General study points: For highly expanded clones, sizes could be underestimated when identical TCR molecules share a barcode.

The germline gives CDR1 SGHTA, CDR2 FQGNSA. There are 13 residues in the CDR3. One entry per CDR3 protein, called by TCRdb with MiXCR from the PCR reads. Here the sample spans a few hundred thousand distinct CDR3 sequences, around 23% being singletons. The receptor comes from a human donor in good health. Some libraries in this study had Jurkat cell RNA spiked in. What was sequenced was naive CD8+ T cells from blood, with Jurkat cell RNA spiked in. Indicated subset: FACS-sorted CD8+CD4-CCR7+CD45RA+ naive T cells. The V call is TRBV7-2, the J call TRBJ1-2; D is uncertain. The CDR3, as DNA: TGTGCCAGCAGCTCCCTCCCTAACTATGGCTACGCCTTC. Encoded protein: CASSSLPNYGYAF. The variable domain in full, with the rest retrieved from reference TRBV7-2 and TRBJ1-2, is GAGVSQSPSNKVTEKGKDVELRCDPISGHTALYWYRQSLGQGLEFLIYFQGNSAPDKSGLPSDRFSAERTGGSVSTLTIQRTQQEDSAVYLCASSSLPNYGYAFGSGTRLTVV.